The 22 T cell receptor beta chains presented below share a single source sample, sequenced in a study of technical replicates of blood from several donors. Sequencing was performed with immunoSEQ multiplex PCR; in TCRdb, only in-frame clones are kept and a portion is missing. Here the sample spans about 94,000 clones, 95% being singletons. The sequencing sample was made of T cells isolated from PBMCs. The receptors were gathered from a human donor in good health.

The rearrangement joins TRBV21-1 to TRBJ1-2. TRBV21-1 is a pseudogene segment. CDR3 length: 16 residues. CDR3 region: CASSKEEFPWYYGYTF. The CDR3 nucleotides read TGTGCCAGCAGCAAAGAGGAGTTCCCTTGGTACTATGGCTACACCTTC.

The chain uses TRBV5-1 and TRBJ2-3; 7 bases agree with TRBD2. Germline-derived CDR1 and CDR2 are SGHRS and YFSETQ. Trimming at V came to 4 bases and at J to 2 bases, leaving 7 bases not matched to a gene. The CDR3 loop spans 15 amino acids. CDR3 bases: TGCGCCAGCAGCCCTCCAGCGGGAATCACAGATACGCAGTATTTT. Its protein product is CASSPPAGITDTQYF.

The rearrangement joins TRBV7-8 to TRBJ2-1, with D maybe TRBD1 (6 bases). The CDR3 spans 15 residues. The V gene's germline CDR1 is SGHVS and CDR2 FQNEAQ. The V gene lost 5 bases and the J gene lost 6 bases, with 17 bases spanning the gap. This CDR3 reads CASSIRRQVGNEQFF. In DNA, the CDR3 is TGTGCCAGCAGCATACGAAGACAGGTTGGCAATGAGCAGTTCTTC.

The chain has TRBV4-2 and TRBJ2-7; maybe TRBD2 (5 bases). This CDR3 spans 14 amino acids. V lost 1 base and J lost 0, with 7 bases in between. Germline V CDR1 and CDR2: LGHNA, YNFKEQ. The CDR3 here is CASSQAGISYEQYF. The CDR3 DNA is TGTGCCAGCAGCCAAGCCGGGATCTCCTACGAGCAGTACTTC.

The rearrangement uses TRBV5-6 and TRBJ2-7, with TRBD1 matching 8 bases. This CDR3 comprises 19 residues. Trimming at V came to 0 bases and at J to 2 bases, leaving 16 bases not matched to a gene. Per the germline V gene, CDR1 is SGHDT and CDR2 is YYEEEE. The CDR3 sequence is CASSLVGGQGGSLTYEQYF. As DNA, the CDR3 is TGTGCCAGCAGCTTGGTAGGCGGACAGGGTGGTTCCTTGACCTACGAGCAGTACTTC.

The J gene is TRBJ1-5, the V gene TRBV28, with D perhaps matching TRBD1 (5 bases). The germline V and J ends were trimmed by 8 bases and 4 bases, with 18 bases remaining between them. The CDR3 length is 15 residues. Per germline, CDR1 MDHEN and CDR2 SYDVKM. The CDR3 nucleotides read TGTGCCAGCTCCCCCCCCCAGGGCGGAAATCAGCCCCAGCATTTT. Encoded protein: CASSPPQGGNQPQHF.

This clone was detected once. The chain is built from TRBV5-1 and TRBJ2-1; TRBD2 agrees at 12 bases. J was trimmed by 0 bases and V by 1 base; bases with no gene match: 2. Germline CDR1 is SGHRS and CDR2 is YFSETQ. The CDR3 contains 17 residues. Here the CDR3 reads CASSLTSGRSSYNEQFF. In nucleotides, the CDR3 is TGCGCCAGCAGCTTGACTAGCGGGAGGAGCTCCTACAATGAGCAGTTCTTC.

The chain has TRBV6-6 and TRBJ1-1; 7 positions match TRBD1. The CDR3 consists of 14 residues. CDR1 and CDR2 from the germline V gene are MNHNY and SVGAGI (reference sequence). Trimming removed 11 bases from V and 3 bases from J; junction bases left unmatched: 12. CDR3 in DNA: TGTGCCGGAAGGACAGGTGGAGGGGACACTGAAGCTTTCTTT. It is translated as CAGRTGGGDTEAFF.

Here the CDR3 reads CASSPMGDQGSANYGYTF. The CDR3 region has the DNA TGTGCCAGCTCACCAATGGGTGATCAGGGGTCAGCTAACTATGGCTACACCTTC. The chain employs TRBV18 and TRBJ1-2, with D possibly being TRBD1 (6 bases). Germline values: CDR1 KGHSH, CDR2 LQKENI. The CDR3 is made up of 18 amino acids. Trimming cost V 2 bases and J 0 bases, with 19 bases left between them. Supplemented by reference TRBV18 and TRBJ1-2, the full variable domain reads NAGVMQNPRHLVRRRGQEARLRCSPMKGHSHVYWYRQLPEEGLKFMVYLQKENIIDESGMPKERFSAEFPKEGPSILRIQQVVRGDSAAYFCASSPMGDQGSANYGYTFGSGTRLTVV.

The chain recombines TRBV27 with TRBJ2-7, with a weak D call TRBD1 (6 bases). The V gene's germline CDR1 is MNHEY and CDR2 SMNVEV (reference sequence). Deletions cut 3 bases from V and 4 bases from J, with 13 bases between. This CDR3 is 14 amino acids long. The CDR3 here is CASSFLQGAYEQYF. CDR3 sequence (DNA): TGTGCCAGCAGTTTCTTACAGGGAGCATACGAGCAGTACTTC.

The genes are TRBV21-1 and TRBJ1-4; the D call in the table, TRBD1, was not verified against the DNA. TRBV21-1 represents a pseudogene. The CDR3 has 14 amino acids. The CDR3 bases are TGTGCCAGCAGGCCGGGACACCGTAATGAAAAACTGTTTTTT. Translated: CASRPGHRNEKLFF.

CDR3 sequence: CASSVQESRGLIETQYF. The CDR3 DNA reads TGTGCCAGCAGCGTACAAGAGTCTAGGGGCTTAATCGAGACCCAGTACTTC. This rearrangement joins TRBV9 to TRBJ2-5; possibly TRBD1 for D (5 bases). Germline loops: CDR1 SGDLS, CDR2 YYNGEE. CDR3 length equals 17 residues. V gave up 1 base and J gave up 5 bases, with 21 bases separating them.

The V gene is TRBV7-2, the J gene TRBJ2-1, with 10 positions matching TRBD2. With V trimmed by 1 base and J by 1 base, 7 bases remained unmatched. This CDR3 has 18 amino acids. CDR1 is SGHTA, CDR2 FQGNSA, per germline. The CDR3 bases are TGTGCCAGCAGCTTAGAAGTAGCGGGAGGCCGTTCCTACAATGAGCAGTTCTTC. Its translation is CASSLEVAGGRSYNEQFF.

The chain is built from TRBV6-5 and TRBJ2-3; TRBD1 matches at 8 bases. CDR1 and CDR2 (germline): MNHEY, SVGAGI. The CDR3 length is 15 residues. The ends lost 7 bases at V and 4 bases at J; junction bases unmatched: 10. CDR3 protein: CASTIGQGRADTQYF. DNA for the CDR3: TGTGCCAGCACTATTGGACAGGGTAGAGCAGATACGCAGTATTTT.

This chain uses TRBV10-1 with TRBJ1-1; D not certain. The germline V gene has CDR1 WNHNN and CDR2 SYGVQD (reference sequence). Trimming pared 0 bases from V and 5 bases from J, leaving 7 bases between. The length of the CDR3 is 13 residues. The CDR3 nucleotides are TGCGCCAGCAGTGAGTCGAGTGTGACTGAAGCTTTCTTT. It yields the protein CASSESSVTEAFF.

This sequence joins TRBV6-5 and TRBJ2-6; D is uncertain. Germline V gives CDR1 MNHEY, CDR2 SVGAGI. The CDR3 loop spans 16 amino acids. The ends were cut back, 0 bases at V and 0 bases at J, with 6 bases in the middle. The CDR3 spells CASSYSRGSGANVLTF. CDR3 sequence (DNA): TGTGCCAGCAGTTACTCCCGAGGCTCTGGGGCCAACGTCCTGACTTTC.

The chain is built from TRBV10-1 and TRBJ2-5, with TRBD2 matching over 7 bases. CDR1 and CDR2 from the germline V gene are WNHNN and SYGVQD (reference sequence). Trimming cost V 6 bases and J 2 bases; bases outside gene matches: 18. The CDR3 has 18 amino acids. The CDR3 bases are TGCGCCAGCAGCTCAGGGAGGGTTGCTTCCCGGGAACAAGAGACCCAGTACTTC. Its protein product is CASSSGRVASREQETQYF.

V is TRBV12-5 and J is TRBJ2-5; 8 nucleotides agree with TRBD1. CDR1 LGHNT and CDR2 FRNRAP come from the germline V gene. V lost 2 bases and J lost 5; bases outside the gene matches: 16. The CDR3 spans 18 residues. CDR3 sequence reads: CASGLTLTGAGWEETQYF. The CDR3 bases are TGTGCTAGTGGTTTGACCCTGACAGGGGCGGGATGGGAGGAGACCCAGTACTTC.

The V gene is TRBV10-1, the J gene TRBJ2-5, with TRBD2 matching 9 bases. V lost 5 bases and J lost 0; bases outside the gene matches: 19. CDR1 is WNHNN and CDR2 is SYGVQD in the germline V gene (reference sequence). The CDR3 sequence is 20 residues long. CDR3 in amino acids: CASSIRLAGNYLPYQETQYF. The DNA of the CDR3 is TGCGCCAGCAGTATTCGTCTAGCGGGAAACTACCTGCCCTACCAAGAGACCCAGTACTTC.

The V call is TRBV9, the J call TRBJ2-3, with TRBD1 matching 9 bases. The V and J ends lost 1 base and 2 bases, in that order; junction bases with no gene match: 8. This CDR3 contains 17 residues. Germline loops: CDR1 SGDLS, CDR2 YYNGEE. This chain's CDR3 is CASSVLPWTGDTDTQYF. CDR3 DNA sequence: TGTGCCAGCAGCGTACTTCCCTGGACAGGGGACACAGATACGCAGTATTTT.

This clone was counted once. CDR3 sequence reads: CASSVQGMPDANQYF. In DNA, the CDR3 is TGTGCCAGCAGCGTGCAGGGGATGCCCGACGCGAATCAGTACTTC. This chain joins TRBV7-9 and TRBJ2-7, with D perhaps matching TRBD1 (6 bases). The CDR3 totals 15 residues. Germline-derived CDR1 and CDR2 are SEHNR and FQNEAQ (reference sequence). Trimming took off 5 bases at V and 10 bases at J, with 24 bases between the two ends.

V and J are TRBV18 and TRBJ2-1, with 7 bases lining up with TRBD1. V lost 0 bases and J lost 4; bases outside the gene matches: 9. The germline gives CDR1 KGHSH, CDR2 LQKENI. This CDR3 region has 17 residues. CDR3 DNA sequence: TGTGCCAGCTCACCACCGACTACAGGGGCGCAGTACAATGAGCAGTTCTTC. Protein: CASSPPTTGAQYNEQFF.